This entry lists 14 T cell receptor beta chains sequenced from one sample in a study of immune heterogeneity within non-small cell lung tumors. Bulk tumor genomic DNA was the template, and each sample received around 0.55 ug. Doctors removed several biopsies from each primary tumor during surgery, keeping them far apart. Undergoing curative surgery were patients whose non-small cell lung cancer was untreated and newly diagnosed. For the TCR beta CDR3, multiplex PCR with 32 V and 13 J primers performed the amplification. In TCRdb, the multiplex PCR reads were re-called with MiXCR into one record per CDR3 protein. Of some 10,000 distinct CDR3 sequences listed, approximately 31% are singletons. What was sequenced was lung tumor tissue. These TCRs come from a man aged 60-69 years with non-small cell lung cancer.

This clonotype was picked up many times. The rearrangement links TRBV7-2 to TRBJ1-2; D ambiguous. Trimming took 1 base from V and 0 from J, leaving 9 bases between them. The CDR3 runs 15 residues. CDR1 SGHTA and CDR2 FQGNSA come from the germline V gene. The CDR3 sequence: CASSLEAVTNYGYTF. The DNA of the CDR3 is TGTGCCAGCAGCTTAGAGGCCGTCACTAACTATGGCTACACCTTC.

This clonotype was seen at least ten times. This chain links TRBV10-3 with TRBJ2-3, with 10 bases identical to TRBD2. J was trimmed by 14 bases and V by 3 bases; bases with no gene match: 11. This CDR3 region has 14 residues. Germline lookup yields CDR1 ENHRY and CDR2 SYGVKD. The CDR3 region has the DNA TGTGCCATCAGTGACTTCTCTAGCGGGAGTGTTTTGTATTTT. Amino acids: CAISDFSSGSVLYF.

This clonotype turned up a few times. The chain employs TRBV11-3 and TRBJ2-3; TRBD2 matches 8 bases. This CDR3 contains 16 residues. The trim removed 5 bases at V and 3 bases at J, leaving 10 bases unmatched. Germline V gene data show CDR1 as SGHNT and CDR2 as YENEEA. Here the CDR3 reads CASSPRSGSLTDTQYF. CDR3 sequence (DNA): TGTGCCAGCAGCCCGAGGAGCGGGAGTCTGACAGATACGCAGTATTTT.

This clonotype was found many times. The CDR3 DNA reads TGTGCCAGCAGACAGCTTTCGAACACCGGGGAGCTGTTTTTT. This gives the protein CASRQLSNTGELFF. The V call is TRBV4-2, the J call TRBJ2-2; D ambiguous. Germline CDR1 reads LGHNA; CDR2 reads YNFKEQ. V was shortened by 6 bases and J by 0 bases, with 8 bases between the two germline ends. The CDR3 covers 14 residues.

In this sample, this clonotype turned up once. V and J are TRBV5-8 and TRBJ1-3; 9 bases match TRBD1. V was clipped by 0 bases and J by 1 base; unmatched bases: 8. Looked up from germline, CDR1 is SGHTS and CDR2 is YDEGEE. This CDR3 is built from 18 residues. The CDR3 spells CASSLVFGTGLSGNTIYF. In DNA, the CDR3 is TGTGCCAGCAGCTTGGTGTTTGGGACAGGGTTGTCTGGAAACACCATATATTTT.

Concerning this clonotype: A single base separates this from a much larger clone, so it may be a read error. The chain carries TRBV20-1 and TRBJ2-1; possible D gene TRBD2, 6 bases. Germline CDR1 DFQATT, CDR2 SNEGSKA (reference sequence). V lost 3 bases and J 0 bases, leaving 18 bases between the germline ends. The CDR3 contains 17 residues. This CDR3 reads CSARPFGTSSSYNEQFF. The CDR3 bases are TGCAGTGCTAGGCCCTTCGGGACTTCTAGCTCCTACAATGAGCAGTTCTTC.

The sample holds a few counts of this clonotype. The chain uses TRBV18 and TRBJ2-5, with D possibly being TRBD2 (5 bases). Germline CDR1 is KGHSH and CDR2 is LQKENI. The CDR3 contains 15 residues. V gave up 0 bases and J gave up 9 bases, with 17 bases separating them. CDR3 nucleotides: TGTGCCAGCTCACCACCGGTCGCCGGGAACGTGGCCCAGTACTTC. Its protein is CASSPPVAGNVAQYF.

This clonotype rates as medium-sized. The chain's CDR3 is CASSRNTYEQYF. CDR3 nucleotides: TGTGCCAGCAGTCGCAATACCTACGAGCAGTACTTC. The chain combines TRBV6-2 or TRBV6-3 with TRBJ2-7; no firm D call. V was cut by 5 bases and J by 2 bases, with 7 bases left in between. This CDR3 comprises 12 residues. CDR1 and CDR2 from the germline V gene are MNHEY and SVGEGT.

This clonotype showed up many times. The rearrangement uses TRBV11-1 and TRBJ2-1; 7 bases align to TRBD2. CDR3 size: 13 residues. V shed 9 bases, J shed 2 bases, and the junction held 4 bases outside the gene matches. Germline CDR1 SGHAT, CDR2 FQDESV (reference sequence). CDR3 region: CASNSGPYNEQFF. CDR3 nucleotide sequence: TGTGCCAGTAATAGCGGGCCCTACAATGAGCAGTTCTTC.

Turning to this clonotype: This may stem from a read error, because a much larger clone lies one nucleotide away. Lacking the conserved final phenylalanine or tryptophan, this CDR3 likely reflects a read error. This sequence joins TRBV7-9 and TRBJ1-1; 7 bases agree with TRBD1. Germline V gene lookup returns CDR1 SEHNR and CDR2 FQNEAQ (reference sequence). The CDR3 length is 13 residues. V trimming: 3 bases; J trimming: 6 bases; junction bases outside the gene matches: 4. This CDR3 is CASSFTGVPEAFS. CDR3 nucleotide sequence: TGTGCCAGCAGCTTCACAGGGGTCCCTGAAGCTTTCTCT.

Relative to its sample, this clonotype is medium-sized (0.01 to 0.1%). This sequence joins TRBV19 and TRBJ2-7; D may be TRBD1 (11 bases). V was trimmed by 5 bases and J by 3 bases, leaving 20 bases between them. The CDR3 loop spans 16 amino acids. CDR1 LNHDA and CDR2 SQIVND come from the germline V gene (reference sequence). The CDR3 nucleotides are TGTGCCAGTAGTTCAGCGGGGGGGACAGGGGGCTACGAGCAGTACTTC. Translating gives CASSSAGGTGGYEQYF. The whole variable domain, remainder taken from reference TRBV19 and TRBJ2-7, is DGGITQSPKYLFRKEGQNVTLSCEQNLNHDAMYWYRQDPGQGLRLIYYSQIVNDFQKGDIAEGYSVSREKKESFPLTVTSAQKNPTAFYLCASSSAGGTGGYEQYFGPGTRLTVT.

The genes are TRBV4-1 and TRBJ1-1; D is perhaps TRBD1 (5 bases). The V gene lost 4 bases and the J gene lost 5 bases, with 17 bases spanning the gap. Germline loops: CDR1 MGHRA, CDR2 YSYEKL. The CDR3 consists of 15 residues. CDR3 coding DNA: TGCGCCAGCAGCCTCCAACAGGATAGTAGGACTGAAGCTTTCTTT. This codes for CASSLQQDSRTEAFF.

This clonotype was seen at least ten times. The chain links TRBV14 to TRBJ2-3; tentative D call: TRBD2 (5 bases). V was trimmed by 1 base and J by 0 bases, leaving 8 bases between them. This CDR3 is 15 amino acids long. In germline, CDR1 is SGHDN, CDR2 FVKESK. DNA for the CDR3: TGTGCCAGCAGCCAAGGCTGGACTAGCACAGATACGCAGTATTTT. Residues: CASSQGWTSTDTQYF.

This clonotype came up many times. V is TRBV18 and J is TRBJ2-3, with D uncertain. This CDR3 comprises 15 residues. Germline V lookup: CDR1 KGHSH, CDR2 LQKENI. V was cut by 6 bases and J by 2 bases, with 15 bases left in between. Here the CDR3 reads CASSLNPRTTDTQYF. Here the CDR3 DNA reads TGTGCCAGCTCCCTTAACCCGCGTACCACAGATACGCAGTATTTT.